One sample yielded the 16 T cell receptor beta chains listed below, sequenced in a study of T cell repertoires in cytomegalovirus infection. In TCRdb, the reads were re-called with MiXCR into one record per CDR3 protein. The sample yields more than 150,000 distinct CDR3 sequences, roughly a fifth seen once. Sample: PBMCs. These receptor sequences come from a human donor in good health (CMV status not recorded). Some clones in this sample may be carry-over from other donors' samples.

This clonotype was observed a few times. The chain links TRBV6-5 to TRBJ1-2; D unclear. V shed 1 base and J shed 6 bases, with 9 bases lying between them. This CDR3 spans 13 amino acids. Germline V lookup: CDR1 MNHEY, CDR2 SVGAGI. CDR3: CASSYWGGDGYTF. The CDR3 coding sequence is TGTGCCAGCAGTTACTGGGGAGGAGATGGCTACACCTTC.

This clonotype was detected ten times or more. The chain links TRBV7-9 to TRBJ2-7, with TRBD1 matching over 10 bases. Germline-derived CDR1 and CDR2 are SEHNR and FQNEAQ (reference sequence). The ends lost 5 bases at V and 3 bases at J; junction bases unmatched: 10. The CDR3 runs to 16 residues. CDR3 sequence reads: CASSQGLGQGGYEQYF. CDR3 in DNA: TGTGCCAGCAGCCAGGGTCTCGGACAGGGGGGCTACGAGCAGTACTTC. The variable domain in full, completed from reference TRBV7-9 and TRBJ2-7, reads DTGVSQNPRHKITKRGQNVTFRCDPISEHNRLYWYRQTLGQGPEFLTYFQNEAQLEKSRLLSDRFSAERPKGSFSTLEIQRTEQGDSAMYLCASSQGLGQGGYEQYFGPGTRLTVT.

This clonotype was seen at least ten times. The V and J genes are TRBV27 and TRBJ1-2; D remains unclear. The V end lost 0 bases, the J end lost 3 bases, and 5 bases lay between the germline ends. The CDR3 has 13 residues. Germline CDR1 reads MNHEY; CDR2 reads SMNVEV (reference sequence). The CDR3, as DNA: TGTGCCAGCAGTTTATCTTGGGACTATGGCTACACCTTC. Residues: CASSLSWDYGYTF.

This clonotype appeared a few times. The rearrangement links TRBV3-1 to TRBJ2-7; D perhaps matches TRBD2 (5 bases). CDR1 LGHDT and CDR2 YNNKEL come from the germline V gene (reference sequence). CDR3 size: 16 residues. V lost 0 bases to trimming and J lost 0 bases, with 12 bases between them. As DNA, the CDR3 is TGTGCCAGCAGCCAAGAGTCAAGGACTGGCTCCTACGAGCAGTACTTC. Translated: CASSQESRTGSYEQYF.

There are many counts of this clonotype. This sequence joins TRBV7-2 and TRBJ2-7; 10 bases match TRBD2. This CDR3 spans 18 amino acids. J was trimmed by 0 bases and V by 4 bases; bases with no gene match: 12. Germline assignment: CDR1 SGHTA and CDR2 FQGNSA. The CDR3 here is CASSYRASGGLSSYEQYF. Here the CDR3 DNA reads TGTGCCAGCAGCTATCGGGCTAGCGGGGGCTTAAGCTCCTACGAGCAGTACTTC.

This clonotype was observed many times. The V call is TRBV7-2, the J call TRBJ2-2; D is ambiguous. Looked up from germline, CDR1 is SGHTA and CDR2 is FQGNSA. The ends were cut back, 2 bases at V and 3 bases at J, with 7 bases in the middle. The CDR3 length is 14 residues. CDR3 protein: CASSLSQYTGELFF. The CDR3 nucleotides are TGTGCCAGCAGCTTAAGTCAGTACACCGGGGAGCTGTTTTTT. Complete variable domain (other parts from reference TRBV7-2 and TRBJ2-2): GAGVSQSPSNKVTEKGKDVELRCDPISGHTALYWYRQSLGQGLEFLIYFQGNSAPDKSGLPSDRFSAERTGGSVSTLTIQRTQQEDSAVYLCASSLSQYTGELFFGEGSRLTVL.

V usage is TRBV27 and J usage is TRBJ1-5; 12 nucleotides agree with TRBD1. The CDR3 length is 20 residues. CDR1 MNHEY and CDR2 SMNVEV come from the germline V gene (reference sequence). Losses at the gene ends were 3 bases for V and 6 bases for J; bases not matched to a gene: 18. CDR3 sequence (DNA): TGTGCCAGCAGTTTTATCGGGGGGGGACAGGGGGCATCTAGGATTCAGCCCCAGCATTTT. Encoded protein: CASSFIGGGQGASRIQPQHF.

The chain has TRBV15 and TRBJ1-6, with D tentatively TRBD1 (5 bases). With 5 bases removed from V and 7 bases from J, the gap between germline ends came to 18 bases. The CDR3 consists of 16 residues. Germline lookup yields CDR1 LNHNV and CDR2 YYDKDF (reference sequence). The CDR3 region has the DNA TGTGCCACCAGCGCAGAGCTGGGGGTTTGGAATTCACCCCTCCACTTT. Protein: CATSAELGVWNSPLHF.

At least ten counts were recorded for this clonotype. The chain recombines TRBV12-3 or TRBV12-4 with TRBJ1-1, with unresolved D. This CDR3 has 14 amino acids. The V gene lost 5 bases and the J gene lost 0 bases, with 10 bases spanning the gap. CDR3 sequence reads: CASSVGVLNTEAFF. In DNA, the CDR3 is TGTGCCAGCAGTGTGGGAGTGTTGAACACTGAAGCTTTCTTT.

The V call is TRBV6-1, the J call TRBJ1-5, with D tentatively TRBD1 (5 bases). In germline, CDR1 is MNHNS, CDR2 SASEGT. The V end lost 2 bases, the J end lost 1 base, and 12 bases lay between the germline ends. There are 16 residues in the CDR3. The CDR3 protein is CASSEPIRGSNQPQHF. CDR3 DNA sequence: TGTGCCAGCAGTGAACCGATCCGGGGGAGCAATCAGCCCCAGCATTTT.

This clonotype turned up a few times. The V and J genes are TRBV6-1 and TRBJ1-5; 9 bases map to TRBD1. CDR3 length equals 14 residues. Looked up from germline, CDR1 is MNHNS and CDR2 is SASEGT. With V trimmed by 7 bases and J by 6 bases, 7 bases remained unmatched. The CDR3 DNA reads as TGTGCCAGCAACCCACAGGGGGCCGGTCAGCCCCAGCATTTT. Translation gives CASNPQGAGQPQHF.

The table lists this clonotype with a few counts. The gene calls are TRBV19 and TRBJ1-1; D gene ambiguous. V gave up 0 bases and J gave up 0 bases, with 17 bases separating them. This CDR3 is built from 18 residues. Germline V gives CDR1 LNHDA, CDR2 SQIVND (reference sequence). CDR3 nucleotides: TGTGCCAGTAGTATAGAGGCCAGTCGAGCCTTGGTGAACACTGAAGCTTTCTTT. It encodes CASSIEASRALVNTEAFF.

The sample holds a few counts of this clonotype. The chain joins TRBV7-2 to TRBJ2-2; a possible D gene is TRBD1 (6 bases). Germline CDR1 and CDR2: SGHTA and FQGNSA. Trimming shortened V by 2 bases and J by 3 bases, and 16 bases separated the two germline ends. This CDR3 has 17 amino acids. This CDR3 is CASSLRIWTADTGELFF. DNA for the CDR3: TGTGCCAGCAGCTTACGGATCTGGACAGCGGACACCGGGGAGCTGTTTTTT.

Many counts were recorded for this clonotype. CDR3 nucleotides: TGTGCCAGCAGTGAAGGAAGCCTTCCAGGAAATCAGCCCCAGCATTTT. This sequence encodes CASSEGSLPGNQPQHF. The chain couples TRBV2 to TRBJ1-5; D not certain. This CDR3 region has 16 residues. V was trimmed by 1 base and J by 4 bases, leaving 14 bases between them. Germline CDR1 reads SNHLY; CDR2 reads FYNNEI.

At least ten counts were recorded for this clonotype. The chain has TRBV7-2 and TRBJ2-7, with TRBD1 matching 9 bases. Per the germline V gene, CDR1 is SGHTA and CDR2 is FQGNSA. The CDR3 has 14 amino acids. V lost 2 bases, J lost 4 bases, and 3 bases stayed unmatched. This CDR3 is CASSLSTGGYEQYF. CDR3 DNA: TGTGCCAGCAGCTTATCGACAGGGGGGTACGAGCAGTACTTC.

This clonotype was picked up many times. The chain is built from TRBV7-2 and TRBJ2-3; tentative D call: TRBD2 (5 bases). This CDR3 has 14 residues. Germline lookup yields CDR1 SGHTA and CDR2 FQGNSA. V lost 3 bases and J 5 bases, leaving 12 bases between the germline ends. In nucleotides, the CDR3 is TGTGCCAGCAGCTTCATCCGAGGGCAAGATACGCAGTATTTT. It is translated as CASSFIRGQDTQYF.